This record concerns one T cell receptor beta chain sequence. The antigen is unknown. This CDR3 is 15 amino acids long. Germline V gives CDR1 KGHSH, CDR2 LQKENI. V shed 4 bases and J shed 6 bases, with 16 bases lying between them. The data derive from a study of T cell responses to AZD1222 COVID-19 vaccine. Overall study findings and caveats: Scientists sampled the repertoires only once the peak T cell response had passed.

Method: immunoSEQ multiplex PCR; TCRdb's copy keeps in-frame clones and lacks some. The profile shows 150,000 or so clones, around 89% of them singletons. The V and J genes are TRBV18 and TRBJ2-1; unclear D gene. The sequence was obtained from an adult in good health. Specimen: peripheral blood, collected on day 0 of AZD1222 vaccination. The CDR3 coding sequence is TGTGCCAGCTCACAGGAGTTGTGGTACGCCAATGAGCAGTTCTTC. It translates to CASSQELWYANEQFF.